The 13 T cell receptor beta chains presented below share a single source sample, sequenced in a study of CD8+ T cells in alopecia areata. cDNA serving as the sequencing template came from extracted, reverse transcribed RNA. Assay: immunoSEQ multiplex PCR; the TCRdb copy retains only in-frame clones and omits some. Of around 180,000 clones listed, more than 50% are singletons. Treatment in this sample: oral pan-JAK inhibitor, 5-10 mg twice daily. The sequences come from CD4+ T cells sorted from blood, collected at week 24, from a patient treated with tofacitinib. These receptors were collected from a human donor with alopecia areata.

The CDR3 loop is CASSLSRVDEKLFF. CDR3 DNA sequence: TGTGCCAGCAGTTTATCCCGTGTTGATGAAAAACTGTTTTTT. V is TRBV27 and J is TRBJ1-4; no reliable D call. The germline V gene has CDR1 MNHEY and CDR2 SMNVEV (reference sequence). CDR3 length equals 14 residues. Between the trimmed V and J ends, which lost 0 bases and 6 bases, there was a span of 8 bases.

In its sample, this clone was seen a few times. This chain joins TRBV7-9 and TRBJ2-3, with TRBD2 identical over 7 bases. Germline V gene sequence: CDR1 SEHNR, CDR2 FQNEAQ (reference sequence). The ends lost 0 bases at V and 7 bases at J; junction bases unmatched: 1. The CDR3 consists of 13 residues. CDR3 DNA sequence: TGTGCCAGCAGCTTAGCAGCGGGGTATACGCAGTATTTT. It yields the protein CASSLAAGYTQYF.

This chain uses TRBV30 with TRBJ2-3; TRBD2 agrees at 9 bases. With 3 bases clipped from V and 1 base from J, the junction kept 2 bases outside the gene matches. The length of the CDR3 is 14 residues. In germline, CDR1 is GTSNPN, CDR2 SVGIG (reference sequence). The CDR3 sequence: CAWRRTSGTDTQYF. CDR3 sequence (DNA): TGTGCCTGGAGACGGACTAGCGGCACAGATACGCAGTATTTT. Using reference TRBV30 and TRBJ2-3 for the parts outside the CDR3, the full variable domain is SQTIHQWPATLVQPVGSPLSLECTVEGTSNPNLYWYRQAAGRGLQLLFYSVGIGQISSEVPQNLSASRPQDRQFILSSKKLLLSDSGFYLCAWRRTSGTDTQYFGPGTRLTVL.

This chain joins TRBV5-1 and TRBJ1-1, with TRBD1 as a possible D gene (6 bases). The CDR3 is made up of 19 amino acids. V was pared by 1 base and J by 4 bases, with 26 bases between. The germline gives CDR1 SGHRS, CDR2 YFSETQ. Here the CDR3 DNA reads TGCGCCAGCAGCTTGCCAGGGCCGGGGGACAAAGAAGTGTTCACTGAAGCTTTCTTT. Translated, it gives CASSLPGPGDKEVFTEAFF.

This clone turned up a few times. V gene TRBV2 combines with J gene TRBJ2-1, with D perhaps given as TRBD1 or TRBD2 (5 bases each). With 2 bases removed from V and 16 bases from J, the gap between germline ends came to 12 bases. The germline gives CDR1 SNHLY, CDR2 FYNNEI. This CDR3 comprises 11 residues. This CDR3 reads CASSETWDAFF. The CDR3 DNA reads TGTGCCAGCAGTGAAACTTGGGACGCCTTCTTC.

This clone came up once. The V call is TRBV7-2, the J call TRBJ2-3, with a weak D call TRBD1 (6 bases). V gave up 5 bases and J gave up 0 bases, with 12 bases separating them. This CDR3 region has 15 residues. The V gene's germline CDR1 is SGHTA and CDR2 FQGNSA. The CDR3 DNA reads TGTGCCAGCAGCCTAGACAGGTCTAGCACAGATACGCAGTATTTT. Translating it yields CASSLDRSSTDTQYF.

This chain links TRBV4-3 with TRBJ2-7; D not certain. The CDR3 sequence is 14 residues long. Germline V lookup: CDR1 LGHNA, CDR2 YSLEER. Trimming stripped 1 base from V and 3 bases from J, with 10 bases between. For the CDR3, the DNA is TGCGCCAGCAGCCAAGGGCCTAGGGACTACGAGCAGTACTTC. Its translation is CASSQGPRDYEQYF.

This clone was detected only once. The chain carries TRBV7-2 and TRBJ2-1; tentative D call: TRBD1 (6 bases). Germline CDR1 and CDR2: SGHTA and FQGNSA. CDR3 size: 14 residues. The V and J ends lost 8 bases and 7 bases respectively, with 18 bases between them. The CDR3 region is CASAPQGTRNEQFF. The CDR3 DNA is TGTGCCAGCGCCCCGCAGGGGACCCGTAATGAGCAGTTCTTC.

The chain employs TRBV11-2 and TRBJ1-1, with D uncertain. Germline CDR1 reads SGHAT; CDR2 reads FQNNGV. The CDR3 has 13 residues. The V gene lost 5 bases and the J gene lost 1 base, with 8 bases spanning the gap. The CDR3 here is CASSQTPNTEAFF. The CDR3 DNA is TGTGCCAGCAGCCAGACACCGAACACTGAAGCTTTCTTT.

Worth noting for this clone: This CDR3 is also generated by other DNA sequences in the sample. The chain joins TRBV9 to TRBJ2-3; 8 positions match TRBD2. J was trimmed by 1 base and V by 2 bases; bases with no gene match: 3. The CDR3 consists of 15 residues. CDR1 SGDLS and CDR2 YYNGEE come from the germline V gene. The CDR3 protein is CASSVGAGGTDTQYF. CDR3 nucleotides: TGTGCCAGCAGCGTTGGAGCGGGGGGCACAGATACGCAGTATTTT.

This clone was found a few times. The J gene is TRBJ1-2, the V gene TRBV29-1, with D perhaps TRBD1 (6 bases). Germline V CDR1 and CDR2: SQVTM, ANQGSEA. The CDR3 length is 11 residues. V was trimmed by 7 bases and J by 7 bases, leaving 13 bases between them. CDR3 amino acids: CSGRGGGGYTF. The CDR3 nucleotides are TGCAGCGGACGAGGAGGGGGTGGCTACACCTTC.

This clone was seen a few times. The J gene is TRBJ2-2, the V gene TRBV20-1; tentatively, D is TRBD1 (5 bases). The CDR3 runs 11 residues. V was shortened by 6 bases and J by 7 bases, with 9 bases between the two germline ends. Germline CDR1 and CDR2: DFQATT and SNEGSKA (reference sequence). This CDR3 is CSATRVGELFF. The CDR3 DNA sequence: TGCAGTGCGACCAGGGTCGGGGAGCTGTTTTTT.

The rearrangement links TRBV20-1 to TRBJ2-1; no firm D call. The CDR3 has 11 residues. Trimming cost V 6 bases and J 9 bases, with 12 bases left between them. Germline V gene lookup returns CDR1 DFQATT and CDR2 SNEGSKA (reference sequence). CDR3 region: CSAQIVGEQFF. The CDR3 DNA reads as TGCAGTGCCCAAATAGTAGGTGAGCAGTTCTTC.